This T cell receptor (beta chain) came from a study of STAT5B mutations in CD4+ large granular lymphocyte leukemia. Overall study context: Healthy donors showed HLA-associated enrichment of the CDR3 'QG' motif.

The survey-level immunoSEQ assay was used. Clones were read by immunoSEQ multiplex PCR, and TCRdb kept only the in-frame ones, dropping some. The table has just over 40,000 clones, less than 85% seen once. Control samples were healthy donors' buffy coats. The sequencing input was CD4+ T cells from blood buffy coats. The TCR originated in a human donor in good health.

This chain's CDR3 is CASGPGGQGMNTEAFF. In nucleotides, the CDR3 is TGTGCTAGTGGTCCGGGCGGGCAGGGGATGAACACTGAAGCTTTCTTT. The chain has TRBV12-5 and TRBJ1-1, with D perhaps matching TRBD1 (6 bases). Trimming took 5 bases from V and 0 from J, leaving 16 bases between them. CDR1 LGHNT and CDR2 FRNRAP come from the germline V gene. The CDR3 length is 16 residues.